This entry lists 32 T cell receptor beta chains sequenced from one sample in a study of beta chain features in type 1 diabetes. Overall study findings and caveats: All four CD4+ subsets of Type 1 diabetes patients contained TCRB CDR3s that were moderately but significantly shorter.

These receptors' targets are unknown. TCRB transcripts that were expressed got sequenced, as all of the isolated RNA had been reverse transcribed. Method: immunoSEQ multiplex PCR; TCRdb's copy keeps in-frame clones and lacks some. The sample contains some 130,000 clones, 9% of which appear only once. Sequenced input: central memory CD4+ T cells from blood. The source is a man aged 30-40 years with type 1 diabetes.

To note about this clone: This sample includes further DNA sequences coding for the same CDR3. The chain's CDR3 is CASSLDRGNSPLHF. As DNA, the CDR3 is TGTGCCAGCAGCCTTGACAGGGGAAATTCACCCCTCCACTTT. The chain uses TRBV7-3 and TRBJ1-6; the match to TRBD1 covers 8 bases. This CDR3 is built from 14 residues. Germline CDR1 SGHTA, CDR2 FQGTGA. J gave up 7 bases and V 5 bases, and 4 bases lay outside the gene matches.

In DNA, the CDR3 is TGCAGCGGATCCGGACAGGGTCGGTACACTGAAGCTTTCTTT. Amino acid sequence: CSGSGQGRYTEAFF. This chain uses TRBV29-1 with TRBJ1-1; 8 nucleotides align to TRBD1. The CDR3 spans 14 residues. Trimming at V came to 7 bases and at J to 3 bases, leaving 10 bases not matched to a gene. Germline V gene lookup returns CDR1 SQVTM and CDR2 ANQGSEA.

The V gene is TRBV28, the J gene TRBJ1-2; 9 bases fit TRBD1. The CDR3 runs 14 residues. The V gene's germline CDR1 is MDHEN and CDR2 SYDVKM. V trimming: 5 bases; J trimming: 2 bases; junction bases outside the gene matches: 3. The DNA of the CDR3 is TGTGCCAGCAGTCCGGGACAGGGCAACTATGGCTACACCTTC. Encoded protein: CASSPGQGNYGYTF.

A few counts support this clone. The chain is built from TRBV6-6 and TRBJ1-2; weak D call: TRBD1 (5 bases). The germline gives CDR1 MNHNY, CDR2 SVGAGI (reference sequence). The CDR3 is 15 amino acids. V lost 6 bases to trimming and J lost 3 bases, with 17 bases between them. In DNA form, the CDR3 reads TGTGCCAGCAGCACCGAGAGAACAGGAGACTATGGCTACACCTTC. As protein: CASSTERTGDYGYTF.

This clone came up a few times. The V gene is TRBV5-6, the J gene TRBJ2-1; TRBD2 matches at 9 bases. The CDR3 sequence is 14 residues long. V lost 7 bases and J lost 5; bases outside the gene matches: 7. Germline V gene data show CDR1 as SGHDT and CDR2 as YYEEEE. In DNA form, the CDR3 reads TGTGCCAGCTCGGAGTCTAGCGGGGACAATGAGCAGTTCTTC. Protein sequence: CASSESSGDNEQFF.

This chain's CDR3 is CASSYSRARNNSPLHF. The DNA of the CDR3 is TGTGCCAGCAGTTACTCGAGGGCGCGGAATAATTCACCCCTCCACTTT. The chain joins TRBV6-5 to TRBJ1-6; D is undetermined. The CDR3 extends over 16 amino acids. Trimming cost V 0 bases and J 5 bases, with 11 bases left between them. The germline CDR1 and CDR2 sequences are MNHEY and SVGAGI.

This clone has only a few counts. The genes are TRBV2 and TRBJ2-3, with TRBD2 as a possible D gene (5 bases). From germline, CDR1 is SNHLY and CDR2 FYNNEI. CDR3 length: 15 residues. V was pared by 2 bases and J by 5 bases, with 14 bases between. Written as DNA, the CDR3 is TGTGCCAGCAGTGAACAGTTGGGGAGCGGAGATACGCAGTATTTT. Translated, it gives CASSEQLGSGDTQYF. The full variable domain, in which reference TRBV2 and TRBJ2-3 provide the parts outside the CDR3, is EPEVTQTPSHQVTQMGQEVILRCVPISNHLYFYWYRQILGQKVEFLVSFYNNEISEKSEIFDDQFSVERPDGSNFTLKIRSTKLEDSAMYFCASSEQLGSGDTQYFGPGTRLTVL.

The chain links TRBV19 to TRBJ1-1; TRBD1 is a possible D gene (5 bases). The germline gives CDR1 LNHDA, CDR2 SQIVND (reference sequence). This CDR3 has 13 residues. V lost 3 bases to trimming and J lost 1 base, with 6 bases between them. This CDR3 reads CASSIGQNTEAFF. The CDR3 DNA reads TGTGCCAGTAGTATCGGACAGAACACTGAAGCTTTCTTT.

The chain combines TRBV5-1 with TRBJ2-1; a possible D gene is TRBD1 (6 bases). The V end was cut by 0 bases, the J end by 5 bases, with 6 bases between. CDR1 and CDR2 from the germline V gene are SGHRS and YFSETQ. The CDR3 is 13 residues long. The CDR3 nucleotides are TGCGCCAGCAGCTTGGGACAGGACAATGAGCAGTTCTTC. As protein: CASSLGQDNEQFF.

This clone has only a few counts. The chain joins TRBV2 to TRBJ1-1; TRBD1 might be the D (5 bases). This CDR3 comprises 12 residues. Germline V gene lookup returns CDR1 SNHLY and CDR2 FYNNEI. V was clipped by 2 bases and J by 10 bases, with 11 bases between them. CDR3 loop: CASSENWGVAFF. The CDR3 coding sequence is TGTGCCAGCAGTGAAAACTGGGGGGTAGCTTTCTTT.

This clone came up a few times. This chain connects TRBV7-2 to TRBJ1-1; D not resolved. The CDR3 is made up of 12 amino acids. V lost 5 bases to trimming and J lost 8 bases, with 12 bases between them. Germline values: CDR1 SGHTA, CDR2 FQGNSA. The CDR3 DNA follows: TGTGCCAGCAGCCGAACCGGGATAGAAGCTTTCTTT. It yields the protein CASSRTGIEAFF.

This chain connects TRBV28 to TRBJ1-6; a weak D match, TRBD1 (6 bases). The germline V gene has CDR1 MDHEN and CDR2 SYDVKM. Trimming shortened V by 8 bases and J by 5 bases, and 10 bases separated the two germline ends. This CDR3 has 13 amino acids. Here the CDR3 reads CASLGQNNSPLHF. CDR3 bases: TGTGCCAGCCTCGGACAGAATAATTCACCCCTCCACTTT.

This clone was observed a handful of times. This chain uses TRBV7-3 with TRBJ2-3, with a weak D call TRBD2 (6 bases). Per the germline V gene, CDR1 is SGHTA and CDR2 is FQGTGA. V was clipped by 4 bases and J by 3 bases, with 11 bases between them. This CDR3 is built from 14 residues. This CDR3 is CASSSGTSTDTQYF. The DNA of the CDR3 is TGTGCCAGCAGCTCCGGGACTTCTACAGATACGCAGTATTTT.

This chain joins TRBV10-3 and TRBJ2-5; D is perhaps TRBD1 (6 bases). This CDR3 comprises 15 residues. V lost 5 bases and J lost 0, with 13 bases in between. Per germline, CDR1 ENHRY and CDR2 SYGVKD. CDR3 sequence: CAISQGKVNQETQYF. CDR3 DNA sequence: TGTGCCATCAGTCAGGGGAAGGTGAACCAAGAGACCCAGTACTTC.

This clone came up a few times. The rearrangement links TRBV7-8 to TRBJ2-5; 9 bases are shared with TRBD1. V lost 5 bases to trimming and J lost 5 bases; unmatched junction nucleotides: 3. The length of the CDR3 is 13 residues. Germline V gives CDR1 SGHVS, CDR2 FQNEAQ. CDR3 nucleotide sequence: TGTGCCAGCAGCATTGGACAGGGGGAGACCCAGTACTTC. As protein: CASSIGQGETQYF.

This clone was recorded a few times. The chain employs TRBV7-8 and TRBJ1-2; 8 bases fit TRBD1. Germline CDR1 and CDR2: SGHVS and FQNEAQ. The CDR3 runs 13 residues. V lost 5 bases to trimming and J lost 6 bases; unmatched junction nucleotides: 5. In nucleotides, the CDR3 is TGTGCCAGCAGCCTTAGGACAGGGAATGGCTACACCTTC. This encodes CASSLRTGNGYTF.

The chain recombines TRBV15 with TRBJ1-2; D remains ambiguous. CDR1 is LNHNV, CDR2 YYDKDF, per germline (reference sequence). Between the trimmed V and J ends, which lost 0 bases and 7 bases, there was a span of 15 bases. This CDR3 has 15 amino acids. The CDR3 protein is CATSRDPGGQSGYTF. The CDR3 DNA is TGTGCCACCAGCAGAGATCCCGGCGGTCAAAGTGGCTACACCTTC.

This chain links TRBV29-1 with TRBJ2-2; 8 positions match TRBD1. The CDR3 has 15 residues. The V segment lost 4 bases and the J segment 1 base; nucleotides outside the gene matches: 5. Per germline, CDR1 SQVTM and CDR2 ANQGSEA. The CDR3 loop is CSVGAGTGNTGELFF. In DNA, the CDR3 is TGCAGCGTTGGGGCCGGGACAGGGAACACCGGGGAGCTGTTTTTT.

As for this clone: The sample has other DNA sequences that encode this CDR3 too. The genes are TRBV18 and TRBJ2-5, with D uncertain. The V and J ends lost 3 bases and 1 base respectively, with 6 bases between them. CDR1 KGHSH and CDR2 LQKENI come from the germline V gene. This CDR3 is built from 13 residues. This CDR3 reads CASSPLLQETQYF. In DNA form, the CDR3 reads TGTGCCAGCTCACCCCTACTCCAAGAGACCCAGTACTTC.

A remark on this clone: A far larger clone is only one base removed, so a read error is likely. J is TRBJ1-2 and V is TRBV5-5; 9 bases align to TRBD1. This CDR3 has 13 residues. The V segment lost 4 bases and the J segment 4 bases; nucleotides outside the gene matches: 2. Germline values: CDR1 SGHKS, CDR2 YYEKEE (reference sequence). DNA for the CDR3: TGTGCCAGCAGCCCGGGACAGGGCTATGGCTACACCTTC. Its protein product is CASSPGQGYGYTF.

This clone came up a few times. The chain carries TRBV7-2 and TRBJ2-5, with D possibly matching TRBD1 (5 bases). The V gene lost 4 bases and the J gene lost 1 base, with 10 bases spanning the gap. The CDR3 loop spans 14 amino acids. Germline assignment: CDR1 SGHTA and CDR2 FQGNSA. CDR3 sequence reads: CASSSRQGQETQYF. The CDR3 nucleotides read TGTGCCAGCAGCTCCCGCCAGGGCCAAGAGACCCAGTACTTC. The full variable domain, its missing parts supplied by reference TRBV7-2 and TRBJ2-5, is GAGVSQSPSNKVTEKGKDVELRCDPISGHTALYWYRQSLGQGLEFLIYFQGNSAPDKSGLPSDRFSAERTGGSVSTLTIQRTQQEDSAVYLCASSSRQGQETQYFGPGTRLLVL.

This clone was detected a few times. This sample also contains other DNA sequences that code for the same CDR3. The CDR3 reads CASSLRDSPWDTQYF. The CDR3 DNA reads as TGTGCCAGCAGCTTACGGGACAGCCCCTGGGATACGCAGTATTTT. The rearrangement joins TRBV7-9 to TRBJ2-3, with 7 bases matching TRBD1. Germline V gives CDR1 SEHNR, CDR2 FQNEAQ (reference sequence). This CDR3 region has 15 residues. Trimming removed 2 bases from V and 6 bases from J; junction bases left unmatched: 8.

The chain uses TRBV28 and TRBJ1-1; 7 bases line up with TRBD1. Trimming removed 2 bases from V and 4 bases from J; junction bases left unmatched: 10. The length of the CDR3 is 16 residues. Germline V lookup: CDR1 MDHEN, CDR2 SYDVKM. The CDR3: CASSLGGGGLGTEAFF. The DNA of the CDR3 is TGTGCCAGCAGTTTAGGAGGGGGCGGGCTGGGCACTGAAGCTTTCTTT.

This clone was seen a handful of times. The chain uses TRBV14 and TRBJ1-5; maybe TRBD1 (5 bases). Germline V gene data show CDR1 as SGHDN and CDR2 as FVKESK. The CDR3 consists of 16 residues. The ends were cut back, 7 bases at V and 0 bases at J, with 16 bases in the middle. For the CDR3, the DNA is TGTGCCAGCACAAATTTGGGGGGAAATAGCAATCAGCCCCAGCATTTT. It yields the protein CASTNLGGNSNQPQHF.

The chain carries TRBV7-2 and TRBJ2-5; 10 bases line up with TRBD2. V shed 5 bases and J 6 bases; nucleotides not matched to a gene: 12. Germline V gene data show CDR1 as SGHTA and CDR2 as FQGNSA. The CDR3 is 16 residues long. The CDR3 nucleotides are TGTGCCAGCAGCCAAAGCGGGTCTAGCGGGGGCAAGACCCAGTACTTC. The encoded protein is CASSQSGSSGGKTQYF.

This clone was seen only a few times. This chain links TRBV12-5 with TRBJ2-5; D is uncertain. The V and J ends lost 0 bases and 5 bases respectively, with 7 bases between them. Germline CDR1 LGHNT, CDR2 FRNRAP. The CDR3 totals 13 residues. CDR3 nucleotide sequence: TGTGCTAGTGGTTTGGTCAACCGGGAGACCCAGTACTTC. This codes for CASGLVNRETQYF.

This clone came up many times. The chain links TRBV9 to TRBJ2-5; 10 bases agree with TRBD2. J lost 5 bases, V lost 0 bases, and 10 bases had no gene match. CDR3 length: 17 residues. Per the germline V gene, CDR1 is SGDLS and CDR2 is YYNGEE. The chain's CDR3 is CASSVGASGGSLETQYF. The CDR3, as DNA: TGTGCCAGCAGCGTAGGGGCTAGCGGGGGCTCGTTGGAGACCCAGTACTTC.

CDR3 sequence: CASSLALGQGSNEQFF. The CDR3 DNA is TGCGCCAGCAGCTTGGCCCTGGGACAGGGTAGCAATGAGCAGTTCTTC. V usage is TRBV5-1 and J usage is TRBJ2-1; 9 positions agree with TRBD1. J was trimmed by 6 bases and V by 0 bases; bases with no gene match: 7. From germline, CDR1 is SGHRS and CDR2 YFSETQ. This CDR3 has 16 residues.

This clone came up a few times. The chain combines TRBV9 with TRBJ1-5; tentatively, D is TRBD1 (5 bases). CDR1 SGDLS and CDR2 YYNGEE come from the germline V gene. The CDR3 extends over 14 amino acids. Trimming removed 3 bases at V and 6 bases at J, with 13 bases between. The CDR3 region is CASSALGGPQPQHF. The DNA for the CDR3 is TGTGCCAGCAGCGCTCTCGGGGGTCCTCAGCCCCAGCATTTT.

The chain joins TRBV18 to TRBJ2-5; unclear D gene. Germline V gives CDR1 KGHSH, CDR2 LQKENI. Trimming removed 6 bases at V and 5 bases at J, with 7 bases between. This CDR3 has 11 amino acids. In DNA form, the CDR3 reads TGTGCCAGCTCGGAACAGGAGACCCAGTACTTC. As protein: CASSEQETQYF.

The rearrangement links TRBV2 to TRBJ1-5; D is possibly TRBD1 (5 bases). V lost 4 bases and J lost 4, with 5 bases in between. Germline CDR1 SNHLY, CDR2 FYNNEI. The CDR3 is 12 residues long. CDR3 amino acids: CASSGQNQPQHF. The DNA for the CDR3 is TGTGCCAGCAGTGGACAGAATCAGCCCCAGCATTTT.

This clone has only one observation. The J gene is TRBJ2-1, the V gene TRBV11-2; perhaps TRBD2 as D (7 bases). The V gene's germline CDR1 is SGHAT and CDR2 FQNNGV. The CDR3 extends over 17 amino acids. V was shortened by 1 base and J by 4 bases, with 17 bases between the two germline ends. CDR3 sequence (DNA): TGTGCCAGCAGCTTAGTAGGGGGTTCGGGGGGATACAATGAGCAGTTCTTC. It codes for CASSLVGGSGGYNEQFF.